Below are 24 T cell receptor beta chains sequenced from a single sample in a study of blood T cells in healthy people across ages. A second about 7 to 12 cycle PCR used barcoded and J-beta primers. Each CDR3 protein is one row after TCRdb ran MiXCR on the 5' RACE reads. Here the sample spans about 1.8 million distinct CDR3 sequences, around half being singletons. The specimen was blood. The source of these receptors is a woman aged 40 to 49 in good health.

This sequence joins TRBV6-2 or TRBV6-3 and TRBJ2-5; 9 bases align to TRBD1. With 6 bases clipped from V and 5 bases from J, the junction kept 7 bases outside the gene matches. The CDR3 has 14 amino acids. From germline, CDR1 is MNHEY and CDR2 SVGEGT. The CDR3 sequence: CASRSTGGWETQYF. The DNA for the CDR3 is TGTGCCAGCAGATCTACAGGGGGCTGGGAGACCCAGTACTTC.

This clonotype came up a few times. The genes are TRBV6-5 and TRBJ1-2; tentatively, D is TRBD1 (5 bases). The germline gives CDR1 MNHEY, CDR2 SVGAGI. The length of the CDR3 is 13 residues. V was clipped by 6 bases and J by 2 bases, with 10 bases between them. The CDR3 loop reads CASSRRQNYGYTF. The CDR3 nucleotides read TGTGCCAGCAGCCGTCGACAGAACTATGGCTACACCTTC.

The rearrangement uses TRBV4-2 and TRBJ2-5; 10 bases are shared with TRBD2. Germline V lookup: CDR1 LGHNA, CDR2 YNFKEQ. The J segment lost 2 bases and the V segment lost 4 bases, leaving 10 bases of the junction unmatched. This CDR3 is built from 17 residues. CDR3 coding DNA: TGTGCCAGCAGCCTCGGAGAGAGCGGGGGGGCTCAAGAGACCCAGTACTTC. This encodes CASSLGESGGAQETQYF.

The chain couples TRBV6-2 or TRBV6-3 to TRBJ2-1; no definite D call. Trimming shortened V by 2 bases and J by 5 bases, and 16 bases separated the two germline ends. The CDR3 loop spans 16 amino acids. Germline lookup yields CDR1 MNHEY and CDR2 SVGEGT. The CDR3 nucleotides read TGTGCCAGCAGTTACCGAGGACCCCTTGGACACAATGAGCAGTTCTTC. Translation: CASSYRGPLGHNEQFF.

The sample holds a few counts of this clonotype. This chain joins TRBV7-2 and TRBJ2-1; D is uncertain. CDR1 and CDR2 from the germline V gene are SGHTA and FQGNSA. V dropped 5 bases and J dropped 9 bases, with 26 bases sitting between them. CDR3 length equals 17 residues. CDR3 nucleotides: TGTGCCAGCAGCCCCCCTGATCGCTCCACCTTAGTGGGTGAGCAGTTCTTC. It codes for CASSPPDRSTLVGEQFF. Full variable domain (remainder filled in from reference TRBV7-2 and TRBJ2-1): GAGVSQSPSNKVTEKGKDVELRCDPISGHTALYWYRQSLGQGLEFLIYFQGNSAPDKSGLPSDRFSAERTGGSVSTLTIQRTQQEDSAVYLCASSPPDRSTLVGEQFFGPGTRLTVL.

The chain links TRBV10-3 to TRBJ1-1, with a possible D match to TRBD1 (6 bases). Germline CDR1 is ENHRY and CDR2 is SYGVKD. The V and J ends lost 7 bases and 1 base respectively, with 13 bases between them. CDR3 size: 14 residues. The CDR3 reads CAINRDTKNTEAFF. DNA of the CDR3: TGTGCCATCAATCGGGACACCAAGAACACTGAAGCTTTCTTT.

The chain links TRBV20-1 to TRBJ1-2; 7 bases match TRBD1. Germline V gene data show CDR1 as DFQATT and CDR2 as SNEGSKA (reference sequence). This CDR3 spans 12 amino acids. Written as DNA, the CDR3 is TGCAGAGAGGGACAGTCTTATTATGGCTACACCTTC. Protein sequence: CREGQSYYGYTF.

The CDR3 sequence: CASRLRTEETQYF. The DNA of the CDR3 is TGTGCCAGCAGACTCAGGACCGAAGAGACCCAGTACTTC. This chain uses TRBV11-2 with TRBJ2-7; D remains unclear. The DNA end lines up better with TRBJ2-5; the J call may be wrong. In germline, CDR1 is SGHAT, CDR2 FQNNGV. The CDR3 sequence is 13 residues long.

About this clonotype: At one end the junction does not follow the germline gene, possibly because of a read error. The CDR3, as DNA: TGCAGTGCGGACGGACCCCGCCAAGAGATCCAGTACTTC. Its protein is CSADGPRQEIQYF. The V gene is TRBV20-1, the J gene TRBJ2-5, with D hard to call. The CDR3 consists of 13 residues. Germline values: CDR1 DFQATT, CDR2 SNEGSKA (reference sequence).

Only one count was recorded for this clonotype. The gene calls are TRBV7-9 and TRBJ2-3; D ambiguous. Germline loops: CDR1 SEHNR, CDR2 FQNEAQ (reference sequence). Trimming pared 4 bases from V and 1 base from J, leaving 15 bases between. CDR3 length: 16 amino acids. The CDR3 bases are TGTGCCAGCAGCTCCTCGGGCCTTCAACGCACAGATACGCAGTATTTT. This gives the protein CASSSSGLQRTDTQYF.

V is TRBV10-3 and J is TRBJ1-5; D is ambiguous. Germline V CDR1 and CDR2: ENHRY, SYGVKD. V shed 4 bases and J shed 0 bases, with 4 bases lying between them. The CDR3 is made up of 13 amino acids. The CDR3 bases are TGTGCCATCAGTGGACCTAGCAATCAGCCCCAGCATTTT. Amino acid sequence: CAISGPSNQPQHF.

The sample holds many counts of this clonotype. V and J are TRBV7-2 and TRBJ2-7, with D perhaps TRBD2 (7 bases). Trimming left V 1 base short and J 3 bases short, with 10 bases between. The CDR3 spans 14 residues. Germline V gene data show CDR1 as SGHTA and CDR2 as FQGNSA. In DNA, the CDR3 is TGTGCCAGCAGCTTAGTGGGGGGGCTCTACGAGCAGTACTTC. Its protein is CASSLVGGLYEQYF. Drawing the rest from reference TRBV7-2 and TRBJ2-7, the complete variable domain is GAGVSQSPSNKVTEKGKDVELRCDPISGHTALYWYRQSLGQGLEFLIYFQGNSAPDKSGLPSDRFSAERTGGSVSTLTIQRTQQEDSAVYLCASSLVGGLYEQYFGPGTRLTVT.

The chain recombines TRBV6-1 with TRBJ2-7; 10 positions agree with TRBD2. This CDR3 region has 15 residues. Germline loops: CDR1 MNHNS, CDR2 SASEGT. V lost 7 bases and J lost 7; bases outside the gene matches: 13. The CDR3 region is CASIFSGGAYNEQYF. CDR3 DNA sequence: TGTGCCAGCATCTTCAGCGGGGGGGCCTACAATGAGCAGTACTTC.

A few counts support this clonotype. The rearrangement joins TRBV29-1 to TRBJ1-2, with D possibly TRBD1 on 5 matching bases. Germline-derived CDR1 and CDR2 are SQVTM and ANQGSEA. The CDR3 is made up of 12 amino acids. V lost 0 bases and J lost 7, with 9 bases in between. Here the CDR3 DNA reads TGCAGCGTTGAAGATGGGGGTTCTGGCTACACCTTC. Amino acids: CSVEDGGSGYTF.

The genes are TRBV20-1 and TRBJ1-2; 7 nucleotides align to TRBD1. Germline-derived CDR1 and CDR2 are DFQATT and SNEGSKA (reference sequence). CDR3 size: 15 residues. Unmatched junction bases numbered 9, after V lost 1 base and J lost 4 bases. Here the CDR3 DNA reads TGCAGTGCTAGAGTCCCGGGACAGAGGGCCTATGGCTACACCTTC. It translates to CSARVPGQRAYGYTF.

The J gene is TRBJ2-4, the V gene TRBV6-1; 7 positions agree with TRBD1. The J call is in doubt because the DNA end fits TRBJ2-7 better. Germline CDR1 reads MNHNS; CDR2 reads SASEGT. There are 14 residues in the CDR3. The CDR3 sequence is CASSARQGAYEQYF. The CDR3 coding sequence is TGTGCCAGCAGTGCCCGACAGGGAGCCTACGAGCAGTACTTC.

This clonotype turned up a few times. This sequence joins TRBV6-5 and TRBJ2-3; 10 nucleotides align to TRBD1. Per germline, CDR1 MNHEY and CDR2 SVGAGI. The CDR3 runs 16 residues. The ends lost 6 bases at V and 3 bases at J; junction bases unmatched: 9. Here the CDR3 reads CASSPGTGVSTDTQYF. The CDR3 DNA reads TGTGCCAGCAGCCCCGGGACAGGGGTTTCGACAGATACGCAGTATTTT.

The CDR3, as DNA: TGTGCCAGCAGTTACCCAGAGCCCACGGGGGGGCTTAGTGAGCAGTTCTTC. Its protein product is CASSYPEPTGGLSEQFF. This chain uses TRBV6-5 with TRBJ2-1, with 8 bases lining up with TRBD2. Losses at the gene ends were 2 bases for V and 9 bases for J; bases not matched to a gene: 15. The CDR3 covers 17 residues. Germline CDR1 MNHEY, CDR2 SVGAGI.

The chain couples TRBV7-2 to TRBJ2-7, with no clear D. CDR3 size: 16 residues. In germline, CDR1 is SGHTA, CDR2 FQGNSA. Trimming stripped 1 base from V and 2 bases from J, with 15 bases between. The CDR3 sequence: CASSLEGRVTTYEQYF. The CDR3 DNA follows: TGTGCCAGCAGCTTAGAAGGGCGAGTCACTACCTACGAGCAGTACTTC.

This clonotype was picked up one time. The rearrangement uses TRBV7-3 and TRBJ2-3, with D unclear. V was cut by 5 bases and J by 0 bases, with 12 bases left in between. This CDR3 spans 15 amino acids. CDR1 and CDR2 from the germline V gene are SGHTA and FQGTGA. CDR3 sequence reads: CASSPPETSTDTQYF. The CDR3 nucleotides are TGTGCCAGCAGCCCCCCGGAGACTAGCACAGATACGCAGTATTTT.

V usage is TRBV29-1 and J usage is TRBJ2-3; D unclear. Germline V CDR1 and CDR2: SQVTM, ANQGSEA. Trimming removed 4 bases from V and 1 base from J, with 15 bases in between. This CDR3 has 15 amino acids. CDR3 in amino acids: CSVVFPHTGTDTQYF. DNA of the CDR3: TGCAGCGTTGTATTCCCCCACACTGGCACAGATACGCAGTATTTT.

A few counts support this clonotype. The genes are TRBV6-2 or TRBV6-3 and TRBJ2-3; the match to TRBD2 covers 8 bases. Per germline, CDR1 MNHEY and CDR2 SVGEGT. V dropped 6 bases and J dropped 3; count of bases not matched to a gene: 14. This CDR3 has 17 amino acids. The CDR3 is CASRDGVGGASTDTQYF. The CDR3 DNA sequence: TGTGCCAGCAGAGATGGAGTCGGGGGGGCTTCAACAGATACGCAGTATTTT.

This chain links TRBV20-1 with TRBJ2-1; 8 bases are shared with TRBD2. CDR1 and CDR2 (germline): DFQATT, SNEGSKA (reference sequence). V was clipped by 8 bases and J by 5 bases; unmatched bases: 8. The CDR3 spans 13 residues. The CDR3: CSSGRGVNNEQFF. The CDR3 nucleotides are TGCAGTTCCGGGCGGGGGGTAAACAATGAGCAGTTCTTC.

The chain links TRBV27 to TRBJ2-2; no reliable D call. Germline CDR1 and CDR2: MNHEY and SMNVEV (reference sequence). This CDR3 is built from 16 residues. Trimming shortened V by 2 bases and J by 4 bases, and 14 bases separated the two germline ends. Here the CDR3 reads CASSLDTPWGTGELFF. CDR3 coding DNA: TGTGCCAGCAGTTTAGACACCCCGTGGGGCACCGGGGAGCTGTTTTTT.